The 2 T cell receptor beta chains below all came from one sample that was sequenced in a study of blood T cells in healthy people across ages. Next came a second PCR, run for 7 to 11 cycles, which used a sample-barcoded 5' primer along with a J-beta primer mix. One entry per CDR3 protein, called by TCRdb with MiXCR from the 5' RACE reads. Of around 1,500,000 distinct CDR3 sequences listed, 35% to 45% are singletons. The source material was blood. Every receptor here comes from a woman in her late teens or twenties in good health.

The chain has TRBV3-1 and TRBJ2-7; TRBD1 aligns across 7 bases. Germline CDR1 reads LGHDT; CDR2 reads YNNKEL (reference sequence). J lost 7 bases, V lost 1 base, and 13 bases had no gene match. CDR3 length equals 16 residues. CDR3: CASSQVGQVSFGEQYF. The CDR3 bases are TGTGCCAGCAGCCAAGTCGGACAGGTTTCCTTCGGGGAGCAGTACTTC.

This sequence joins TRBV21-1 and TRBJ2-3; the D call of TRBD1 is as the table states it, not checked on the DNA. TRBV21-1 represents a pseudogene. The CDR3 is made up of 16 amino acids. The CDR3 sequence: CASSKMGGDYTDTQYF. CDR3 coding DNA: TGTGCCAGCAGCAAAATGGGGGGGGATTACACAGATACGCAGTATTTT.